The 2 T cell receptor beta chains presented below share a single source sample, sequenced in a study of a mutant IDH1 vaccine in newly diagnosed glioma. Assay: immunoSEQ multiplex PCR; the TCRdb copy retains only in-frame clones and omits some. This sample has some 55,000 clones, with over 80% found just once. The time point was: week 5, during vaccination. Vaccinated patients received 300 ug of mutant IDH1 20-mer peptide per dose, with topical imiquimod. The antigens these receptors bind are not known. The sequences come from PBMCs, collected from a glioma patient whose treatment included an IDH1 peptide vaccine. The receptors shown here come from a woman in her thirties or forties with glioma.

The V gene is TRBV21-1, the J gene TRBJ2-7; TRBD1, the D gene given by the table, was not confirmed from the DNA. TRBV21-1 corresponds to a pseudogene. The CDR3 length is 14 residues. In nucleotides, the CDR3 is TGTGCCAGCAGCAAAGGGGCGCGCTCCTACGAGCAGTACTTC. This sequence encodes CASSKGARSYEQYF.

The gene calls are TRBV5-4 and TRBJ2-3, with D maybe TRBD1 (5 bases). CDR1 is SGHNT, CDR2 YYREEE, per germline (reference sequence). The V gene lost 3 bases and the J gene lost 8 bases, with 13 bases spanning the gap. This CDR3 comprises 13 residues. In nucleotides, the CDR3 is TGTGCCAGCAGCTCTACGTCAGGGTTTACGCAGTATTTT. Translated: CASSSTSGFTQYF.